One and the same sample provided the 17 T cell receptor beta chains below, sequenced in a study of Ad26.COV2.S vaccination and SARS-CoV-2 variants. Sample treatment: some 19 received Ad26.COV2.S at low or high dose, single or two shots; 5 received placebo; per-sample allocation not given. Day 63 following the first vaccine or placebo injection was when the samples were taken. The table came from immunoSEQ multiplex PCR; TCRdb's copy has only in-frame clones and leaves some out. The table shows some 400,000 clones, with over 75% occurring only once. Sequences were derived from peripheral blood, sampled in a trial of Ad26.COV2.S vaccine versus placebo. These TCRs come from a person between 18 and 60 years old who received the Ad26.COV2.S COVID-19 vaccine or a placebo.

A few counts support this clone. CDR3: CASSYFAGPNSPLHF. Written as DNA, the CDR3 is TGTGCCAGCAGTTACTTCGCAGGGCCGAATTCACCCCTCCACTTT. The chain employs TRBV6-2 or TRBV6-3 and TRBJ1-6, with D possibly matching TRBD1 (5 bases). Per the germline V gene, CDR1 is MNHEY and CDR2 is SVGEGT. The CDR3 runs 15 residues. With 1 base removed from V and 7 bases from J, the gap between germline ends came to 11 bases.

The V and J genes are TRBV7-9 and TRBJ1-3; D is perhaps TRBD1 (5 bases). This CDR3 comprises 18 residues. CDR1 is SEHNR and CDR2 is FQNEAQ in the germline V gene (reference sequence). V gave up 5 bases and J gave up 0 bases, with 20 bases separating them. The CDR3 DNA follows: TGTGCCAGCAGCCTAGAGGGGTGGCCCGATGACTCTGGAAACACCATATATTTT. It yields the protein CASSLEGWPDDSGNTIYF. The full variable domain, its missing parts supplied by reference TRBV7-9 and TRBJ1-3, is DTGVSQNPRHKITKRGQNVTFRCDPISEHNRLYWYRQTLGQGPEFLTYFQNEAQLEKSRLLSDRFSAERPKGSFSTLEIQRTEQGDSAMYLCASSLEGWPDDSGNTIYFGEGSWLTVV.

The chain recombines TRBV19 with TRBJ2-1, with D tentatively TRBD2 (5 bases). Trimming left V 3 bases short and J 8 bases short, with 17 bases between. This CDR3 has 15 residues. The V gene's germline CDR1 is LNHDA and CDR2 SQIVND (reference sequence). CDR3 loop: CASSIFSHPGYEQFF. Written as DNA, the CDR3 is TGTGCCAGTAGTATTTTCTCGCACCCGGGGTATGAGCAGTTCTTC. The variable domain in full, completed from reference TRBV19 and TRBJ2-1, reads DGGITQSPKYLFRKEGQNVTLSCEQNLNHDAMYWYRQDPGQGLRLIYYSQIVNDFQKGDIAEGYSVSREKKESFPLTVTSAQKNPTAFYLCASSIFSHPGYEQFFGPGTRLTVL.

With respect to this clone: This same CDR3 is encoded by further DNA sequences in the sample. Written as DNA, the CDR3 is TGTGCCAGCAGCTTGGCGGGAGCCTACAATGAGCAGTTCTTC. It encodes CASSLAGAYNEQFF. The chain recombines TRBV11-3 with TRBJ2-1; 7 positions agree with TRBD2. Looked up from germline, CDR1 is SGHNT and CDR2 is YENEEA. J lost 2 bases, V lost 3 bases, and 1 base had no gene match. The CDR3 is made up of 14 amino acids.

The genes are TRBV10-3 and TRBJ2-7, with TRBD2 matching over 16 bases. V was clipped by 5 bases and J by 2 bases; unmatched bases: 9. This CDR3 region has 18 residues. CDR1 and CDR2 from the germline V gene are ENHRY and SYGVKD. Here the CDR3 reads CAISLGLAGGPGTYEQYF. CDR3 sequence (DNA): TGTGCCATCAGTTTGGGACTAGCGGGAGGGCCTGGAACCTACGAGCAGTACTTC.

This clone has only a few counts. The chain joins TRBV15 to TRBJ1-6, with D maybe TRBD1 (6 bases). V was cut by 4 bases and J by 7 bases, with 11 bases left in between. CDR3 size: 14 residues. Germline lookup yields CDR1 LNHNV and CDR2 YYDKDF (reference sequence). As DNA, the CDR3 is TGTGCCACCAGCAATCAGGGGACAAATTCACCCCTCCACTTT. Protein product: CATSNQGTNSPLHF. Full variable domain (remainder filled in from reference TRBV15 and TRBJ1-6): DAMVIQNPRYQVTQFGKPVTLSCSQTLNHNVMYWYQQKSSQAPKLLFHYYDKDFNNEADTPDNFQSRRPNTSFCFLDIRSPGLGDTAMYLCATSNQGTNSPLHFGNGTRLTVT.

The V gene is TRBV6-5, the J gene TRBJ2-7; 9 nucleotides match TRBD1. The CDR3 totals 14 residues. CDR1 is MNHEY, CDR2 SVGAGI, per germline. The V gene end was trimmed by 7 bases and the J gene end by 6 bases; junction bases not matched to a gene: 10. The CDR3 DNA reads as TGTGCCAGCACTTCGTCCCGGGACAGGGTCGAGCAGTACTTC. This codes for CASTSSRDRVEQYF.

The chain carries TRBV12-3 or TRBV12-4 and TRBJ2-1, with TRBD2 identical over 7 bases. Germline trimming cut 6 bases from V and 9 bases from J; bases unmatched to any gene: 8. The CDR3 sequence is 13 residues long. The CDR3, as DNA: TGTGCCAGCAGCCCGATGGGGGGGAGTGAGCAGTTCTTC. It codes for CASSPMGGSEQFF.

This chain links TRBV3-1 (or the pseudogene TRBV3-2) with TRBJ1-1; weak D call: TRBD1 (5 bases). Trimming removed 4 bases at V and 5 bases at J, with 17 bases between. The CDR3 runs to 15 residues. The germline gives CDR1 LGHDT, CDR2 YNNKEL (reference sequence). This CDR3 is CASSPPPGSLTEAFF. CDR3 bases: TGTGCCAGCAGCCCCCCACCAGGGAGTTTGACTGAAGCTTTCTTT.

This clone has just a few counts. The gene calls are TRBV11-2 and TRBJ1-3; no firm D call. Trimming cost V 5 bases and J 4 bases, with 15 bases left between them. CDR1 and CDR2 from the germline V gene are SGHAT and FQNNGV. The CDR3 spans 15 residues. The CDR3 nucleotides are TGTGCCAGCAGCGCCGGGATAAGGGAGGGAAACACCATATATTTT. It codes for CASSAGIREGNTIYF.

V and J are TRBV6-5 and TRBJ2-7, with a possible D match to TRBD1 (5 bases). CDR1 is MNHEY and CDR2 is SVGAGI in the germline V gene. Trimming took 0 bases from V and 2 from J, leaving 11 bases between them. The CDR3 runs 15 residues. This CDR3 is CASSYSQSTAYEQYF. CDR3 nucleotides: TGTGCCAGCAGTTACTCCCAATCGACAGCCTACGAGCAGTACTTC.

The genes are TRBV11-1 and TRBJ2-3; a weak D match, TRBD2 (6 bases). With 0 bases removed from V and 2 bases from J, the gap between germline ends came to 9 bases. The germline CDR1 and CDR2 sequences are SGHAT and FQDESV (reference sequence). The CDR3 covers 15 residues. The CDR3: CASSLASGSTDTQYF. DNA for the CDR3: TGTGCCAGCAGCTTAGCCAGCGGGTCCACAGATACGCAGTATTTT.

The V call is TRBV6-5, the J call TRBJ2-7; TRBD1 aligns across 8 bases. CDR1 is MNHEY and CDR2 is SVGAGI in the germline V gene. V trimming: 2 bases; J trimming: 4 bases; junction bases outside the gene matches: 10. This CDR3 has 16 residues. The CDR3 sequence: CASSYLGPGGSYEQYF. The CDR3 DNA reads TGTGCCAGCAGTTACCTAGGTCCAGGGGGCTCGTACGAGCAGTACTTC.

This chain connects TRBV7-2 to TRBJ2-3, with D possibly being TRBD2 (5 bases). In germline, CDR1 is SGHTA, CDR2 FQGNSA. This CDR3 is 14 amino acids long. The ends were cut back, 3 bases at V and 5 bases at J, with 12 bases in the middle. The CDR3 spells CASSFWERQDTQYF. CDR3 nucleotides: TGTGCCAGCAGCTTTTGGGAGAGGCAAGATACGCAGTATTTT.

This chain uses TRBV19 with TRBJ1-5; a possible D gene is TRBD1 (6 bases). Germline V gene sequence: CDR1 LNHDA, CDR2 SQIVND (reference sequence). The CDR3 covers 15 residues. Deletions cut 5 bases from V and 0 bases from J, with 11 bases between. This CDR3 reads CASSLGDNSNQPQHF. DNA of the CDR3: TGTGCCAGTAGTCTCGGGGACAATAGCAATCAGCCCCAGCATTTT. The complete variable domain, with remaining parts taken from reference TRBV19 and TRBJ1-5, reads DGGITQSPKYLFRKEGQNVTLSCEQNLNHDAMYWYRQDPGQGLRLIYYSQIVNDFQKGDIAEGYSVSREKKESFPLTVTSAQKNPTAFYLCASSLGDNSNQPQHFGDGTRLSIL.

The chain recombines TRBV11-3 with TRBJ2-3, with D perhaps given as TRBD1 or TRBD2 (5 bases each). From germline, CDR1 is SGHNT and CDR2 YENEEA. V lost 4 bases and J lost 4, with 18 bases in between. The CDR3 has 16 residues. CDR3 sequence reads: CASSWGTWGSADTQYF. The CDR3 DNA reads TGTGCCAGCAGCTGGGGTACGTGGGGGAGCGCAGATACGCAGTATTTT.

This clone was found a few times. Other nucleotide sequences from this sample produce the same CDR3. In DNA, the CDR3 is TGTGCCATCCGGGACAGCTATACCGGGGAGCTGTTTTTT. Translating it yields CAIRDSYTGELFF. V usage is TRBV10-3 and J usage is TRBJ2-2; 7 bases are shared with TRBD1. With 8 bases clipped from V and 5 bases from J, the junction kept 5 bases outside the gene matches. CDR1 and CDR2 from the germline V gene are ENHRY and SYGVKD. This CDR3 has 13 residues.